The rows below give T cell receptor beta chains drawn from one sample of a study of shared clonotypes between healthy human individuals. The protocol was immunoSEQ multiplex PCR, while the TCRdb copy is restricted to in-frame clones and leaves out a portion. The repertoire has about 2.2 million clones, more than 85% of them found once; the top ten carry about 1.8%. Sequencing was done on a sample of naive CD8+ T cells from PBMCs. These TCRs come from a man aged 18-30 years in good health. Some clones in this sample may be carry-over from other donors' samples. CDR3s include the opening cysteine and the closing phenylalanine or tryptophan. Fields, in order: clone size, D gene, V gene, J gene, CDR3 protein, CDR3 DNA. The D gene is left open where the match is weak. Clone size is not always given. Where it is, it says once, few, many or a class for expanded clones.

clone_size: -; d_call: -; v_call: TRBV2; j_call: TRBJ2-1; cdr3_aa: CATLGRDSYNEQFF; cdr3_nt: TGTGCCACCCTGGGGCGGGACTCCTACAATGAGCAGTTCTTC
clone_size: once; d_call: TRBD2; v_call: TRBV5-4; j_call: TRBJ2-1; cdr3_aa: CASSLAGGFSSYNEQFF; cdr3_nt: TGTGCCAGCAGCTTGGCGGGGGGGTTTAGCTCCTACAATGAGCAGTTCTTC
clone_size: -; d_call: -; v_call: TRBV7-2; j_call: TRBJ2-3; cdr3_aa: CASSPDKGRTDTQYF; cdr3_nt: TGTGCCAGCAGCCCGGATAAGGGGAGGACAGATACGCAGTATTTT
clone_size: -; d_call: -; v_call: TRBV2; j_call: TRBJ1-5; cdr3_aa: CASSDWQFKEPQHF; cdr3_nt: TGTGCCAGCAGTGATTGGCAGTTCAAGGAGCCCCAGCATTTT
clone_size: -; d_call: -; v_call: TRBV11-2; j_call: TRBJ1-2; cdr3_aa: CASSLEDLNYGYTF; cdr3_nt: TGTGCCAGCAGCTTAGAGGATCTTAACTATGGCTACACCTTC
clone_size: -; d_call: TRBD2; v_call: TRBV5-6; j_call: TRBJ2-1; cdr3_aa: CASSGNVAGTRQNEQFF; cdr3_nt: TGTGCCAGCAGCGGGAACGTCGCGGGGACTAGACAGAATGAGCAGTTCTTC
clone_size: -; d_call: -; v_call: TRBV19; j_call: TRBJ1-4; cdr3_aa: CASSTRLRGEKLFF; cdr3_nt: TGTGCCAGTAGCACTCGGCTGAGGGGCGAAAAACTGTTTTTT
clone_size: -; d_call: TRBD1; v_call: TRBV19; j_call: TRBJ1-4; cdr3_aa: CASIDAQGAREKLFF; cdr3_nt: TGTGCCAGTATCGACGCTCAGGGGGCGCGTGAAAAACTGTTTTTT
clone_size: -; d_call: -; v_call: TRBV15; j_call: TRBJ2-7; cdr3_aa: CATSREYRTGTYEQYF; cdr3_nt: TGTGCCACCAGCAGAGAGTATAGAACAGGGACCTACGAGCAGTACTTC
clone_size: -; d_call: TRBD2; v_call: TRBV5-1; j_call: TRBJ2-7; cdr3_aa: CASSLISGGSGEQYF; cdr3_nt: TGCGCCAGCAGCTTAATTTCTGGCGGGAGCGGTGAGCAGTACTTC
clone_size: -; d_call: TRBD1; v_call: TRBV7-9; j_call: TRBJ2-7; cdr3_aa: CASSFGRGLYEQYF; cdr3_nt: TGTGCCAGCAGCTTTGGCAGGGGGCTCTACGAGCAGTACTTC
clone_size: -; d_call: TRBD2; v_call: TRBV4-3; j_call: TRBJ2-7; cdr3_aa: CASSQFRAGGYEQYF; cdr3_nt: TGCGCCAGCAGCCAATTTCGGGCGGGAGGCTACGAGCAGTACTTC
clone_size: -; d_call: -; v_call: TRBV5-4; j_call: TRBJ2-1; cdr3_aa: CASSLKGNEQFF; cdr3_nt: TGTGCCAGCAGCTTGAAAGGAAATGAGCAGTTCTTC
clone_size: -; d_call: -; v_call: TRBV7-3; j_call: TRBJ2-1; cdr3_aa: CASSLILTPSYNEQFF; cdr3_nt: TGTGCCAGCAGCCTAATACTGACTCCCTCCTACAATGAGCAGTTCTTC
clone_size: -; d_call: -; v_call: TRBV29-1; j_call: TRBJ2-7; cdr3_aa: CSVRGARGYEQYF; cdr3_nt: TGCAGCGTTCGAGGGGCTAGAGGGTACGAGCAGTACTTC
clone_size: -; d_call: -; v_call: TRBV11-2; j_call: TRBJ2-1; cdr3_aa: CASRSRDGAYNEQFF; cdr3_nt: TGTGCCAGCAGATCCCGGGACGGGGCCTACAATGAGCAGTTCTTC
clone_size: -; d_call: -; v_call: TRBV4-1; j_call: TRBJ2-7; cdr3_aa: CASSQGPTPFYEQYF; cdr3_nt: TGCGCCAGCAGCCAAGGCCCGACCCCGTTCTACGAGCAGTACTTC
clone_size: -; d_call: TRBD1; v_call: TRBV4-1; j_call: TRBJ2-7; cdr3_aa: CASSQVAGTGQYEQYF; cdr3_nt: TGCGCCAGCAGCCAGGTCGCCGGGACAGGGCAATACGAGCAGTACTTC
clone_size: -; d_call: TRBD1; v_call: TRBV2; j_call: TRBJ2-3; cdr3_aa: CASSEGTVLPSTDTQYF; cdr3_nt: TGTGCCAGCAGTGAGGGGACAGTTCTCCCTAGCACAGATACGCAGTATTTT
clone_size: once; d_call: -; v_call: TRBV5-4; j_call: TRBJ2-7; cdr3_aa: CASSLELADYEQYF; cdr3_nt: TGTGCCAGCAGCTTGGAGCTAGCAGACTACGAGCAGTACTTC
clone_size: -; d_call: -; v_call: TRBV9; j_call: TRBJ1-4; cdr3_aa: CASKYKLFF; cdr3_nt: TGTGCCAGCAAATACAAACTGTTTTTT
clone_size: -; d_call: -; v_call: TRBV18; j_call: TRBJ2-1; cdr3_aa: CASSRGPSDEQFF; cdr3_nt: TGTGCCAGCTCTAGGGGCCCGTCGGATGAGCAGTTCTTC
clone_size: -; d_call: -; v_call: TRBV4-1; j_call: TRBJ1-1; cdr3_aa: CASSPFENGGTEAFF; cdr3_nt: TGCGCCAGCAGCCCCTTCGAAAACGGAGGCACTGAAGCTTTCTTT
clone_size: -; d_call: -; v_call: TRBV15; j_call: TRBJ1-5; cdr3_aa: CATSRDFRNQPQHF; cdr3_nt: TGTGCCACCAGCAGAGATTTCCGCAATCAGCCCCAGCATTTT
clone_size: -; d_call: -; v_call: TRBV27; j_call: TRBJ2-7; cdr3_aa: CASSGSLGTSYEQYF; cdr3_nt: TGTGCCAGCAGTGGCTCTTTAGGCACGTCCTACGAGCAGTACTTC
clone_size: -; d_call: TRBD2; v_call: TRBV6-1; j_call: TRBJ2-7; cdr3_aa: CASLIGLAEYYEQYF; cdr3_nt: TGTGCCAGCCTTATAGGACTAGCGGAGTACTACGAGCAGTACTTC
clone_size: -; d_call: -; v_call: TRBV5-4; j_call: TRBJ2-1; cdr3_aa: CASRTEAPVNNEQFF; cdr3_nt: TGTGCCAGCAGAACTGAGGCCCCCGTAAACAATGAGCAGTTCTTC
clone_size: -; d_call: -; v_call: TRBV28; j_call: TRBJ2-7; cdr3_aa: CASSFGAISSYEQYF; cdr3_nt: TGTGCCAGCAGTTTCGGGGCGATCTCCTCCTACGAGCAGTACTTC
clone_size: -; d_call: -; v_call: TRBV9; j_call: TRBJ1-3; cdr3_aa: CASSEGRSSGNTIYF; cdr3_nt: TGTGCCAGCAGCGAGGGACGTTCCTCTGGAAACACCATATATTTT
clone_size: -; d_call: -; v_call: TRBV9; j_call: TRBJ2-3; cdr3_aa: CASSVENPTDTQYF; cdr3_nt: TGTGCCAGCAGCGTAGAAAACCCCACAGATACGCAGTATTTT
clone_size: -; d_call: TRBD2; v_call: TRBV5-1; j_call: TRBJ2-1; cdr3_aa: CASSLAMAGDIYEQFF; cdr3_nt: TGCGCCAGCAGCTTGGCCATGGCGGGAGATATCTATGAGCAGTTCTTC
clone_size: -; d_call: -; v_call: TRBV14; j_call: TRBJ2-7; cdr3_aa: CASSNQPSEQYF; cdr3_nt: TGTGCCAGCAGTAATCAACCTTCCGAGCAGTACTTC
clone_size: few; d_call: -; v_call: TRBV9; j_call: TRBJ1-3; cdr3_aa: CASSVGGTGNTIYF; cdr3_nt: TGTGCCAGCAGCGTAGGAGGGACTGGAAACACCATATATTTT
clone_size: -; d_call: -; v_call: TRBV25-1; j_call: TRBJ2-1; cdr3_aa: CASSEEGVGYNEQFF; cdr3_nt: TGTGCCAGCAGTGAAGAGGGGGTAGGCTACAATGAGCAGTTCTTC
clone_size: -; d_call: -; v_call: TRBV18; j_call: TRBJ1-2; cdr3_aa: CASSPPSAGNFYGYTF; cdr3_nt: TGTGCCAGCTCACCACCGTCAGCGGGGAATTTCTATGGCTACACCTTC
clone_size: -; d_call: TRBD2; v_call: TRBV19; j_call: TRBJ2-7; cdr3_aa: CASSPIGSGRVYEQYF; cdr3_nt: TGTGCCAGTAGTCCCATTGGCAGCGGGAGAGTCTACGAGCAGTACTTC
clone_size: -; d_call: TRBD1; v_call: TRBV7-9; j_call: TRBJ1-1; cdr3_aa: CASSVPRTGHTEAFF; cdr3_nt: TGTGCCAGCAGCGTGCCTAGGACAGGGCACACTGAAGCTTTCTTT
clone_size: -; d_call: -; v_call: TRBV7-9; j_call: TRBJ2-2; cdr3_aa: CASSYLSTTGELFF; cdr3_nt: TGTGCCAGCAGCTACCTCAGCACCACCGGGGAGCTGTTTTTT
clone_size: once; d_call: TRBD2; v_call: TRBV10-3; j_call: TRBJ2-7; cdr3_aa: CAISESSGNSYEQYF; cdr3_nt: TGTGCCATCAGTGAGTCTAGCGGGAACTCCTACGAGCAGTACTTC
clone_size: -; d_call: TRBD1; v_call: TRBV4-1; j_call: TRBJ2-4; cdr3_aa: CASSRDPGQGIQYF; cdr3_nt: TGCGCCAGCAGCCGGGATCCGGGACAGGGGATTCAGTACTTC
clone_size: few; d_call: -; v_call: TRBV9; j_call: TRBJ2-1; cdr3_aa: CASSARGASVSSYNEQFF; cdr3_nt: TGTGCCAGCAGCGCCCGGGGTGCGAGCGTCAGCTCCTACAATGAGCAGTTCTTC
clone_size: -; d_call: TRBD2; v_call: TRBV4-1; j_call: TRBJ2-7; cdr3_aa: CASSHRASGSFYEQYF; cdr3_nt: TGCGCCAGCAGCCATAGAGCTAGCGGGAGTTTCTACGAGCAGTACTTC
clone_size: -; d_call: TRBD1; v_call: TRBV4-1; j_call: TRBJ1-2; cdr3_aa: CASSQASGTGKINYGYTF; cdr3_nt: TGCGCCAGCAGCCAAGCCTCCGGGACAGGGAAAATTAACTATGGCTACACCTTC
clone_size: -; d_call: -; v_call: TRBV28; j_call: TRBJ2-1; cdr3_aa: CASSYQGRDEQFF; cdr3_nt: TGTGCCAGCAGTTATCAGGGTCGGGATGAGCAGTTCTTC
clone_size: -; d_call: TRBD1; v_call: TRBV9; j_call: TRBJ2-1; cdr3_aa: CASSGGQGADNEQFF; cdr3_nt: TGTGCCAGCAGCGGGGGACAGGGGGCTGACAATGAGCAGTTCTTC
clone_size: -; d_call: -; v_call: TRBV19; j_call: TRBJ1-5; cdr3_aa: CASGDFRWGVGQPQHF; cdr3_nt: TGTGCCAGCGGGGATTTCCGATGGGGGGTGGGCCAGCCCCAGCATTTT
clone_size: -; d_call: -; v_call: TRBV7-6; j_call: TRBJ1-4; cdr3_aa: CASSFRFGNEKLFF; cdr3_nt: TGTGCCAGCAGCTTCCGGTTCGGTAATGAAAAACTGTTTTTT
clone_size: -; d_call: -; v_call: TRBV11-2; j_call: TRBJ2-7; cdr3_aa: CASSGGSGEQYF; cdr3_nt: TGTGCCAGCAGCGGGGGGTCGGGGGAGCAGTACTTC
clone_size: -; d_call: -; v_call: TRBV7-9; j_call: TRBJ1-4; cdr3_aa: CASGSKGNLVEKLFF; cdr3_nt: TGTGCCAGCGGTTCGAAGGGGAATCTGGTTGAAAAACTGTTTTTT